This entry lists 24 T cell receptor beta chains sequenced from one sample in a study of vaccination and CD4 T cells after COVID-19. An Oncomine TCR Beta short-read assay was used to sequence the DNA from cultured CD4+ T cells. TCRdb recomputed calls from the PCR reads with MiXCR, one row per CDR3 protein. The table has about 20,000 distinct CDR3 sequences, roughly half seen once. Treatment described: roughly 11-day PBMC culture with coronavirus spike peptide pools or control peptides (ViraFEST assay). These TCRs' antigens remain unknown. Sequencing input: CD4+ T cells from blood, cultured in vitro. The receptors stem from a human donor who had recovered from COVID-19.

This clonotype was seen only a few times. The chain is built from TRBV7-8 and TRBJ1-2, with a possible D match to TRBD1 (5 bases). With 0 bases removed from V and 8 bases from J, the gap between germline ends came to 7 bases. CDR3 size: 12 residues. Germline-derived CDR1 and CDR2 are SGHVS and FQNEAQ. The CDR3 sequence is CASSLAGDGYTF. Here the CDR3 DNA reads TGTGCCAGCAGCTTAGCTGGGGACGGCTACACCTTC.

DNA of the CDR3: TGTGCCAGCAGTTTAGGCCAGGGGATCAATCAGCCCCAGCATTTT. Protein sequence: CASSLGQGINQPQHF. This chain joins TRBV12-3 or TRBV12-4 and TRBJ1-5; perhaps TRBD1 as D (6 bases). The CDR3 sequence is 15 residues long. With 1 base removed from V and 3 bases from J, the gap between germline ends came to 10 bases.

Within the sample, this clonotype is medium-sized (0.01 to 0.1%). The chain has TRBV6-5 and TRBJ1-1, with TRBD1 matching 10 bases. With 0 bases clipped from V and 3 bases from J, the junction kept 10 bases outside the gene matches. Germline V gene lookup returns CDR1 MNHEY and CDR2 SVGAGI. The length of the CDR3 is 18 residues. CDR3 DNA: TGTGCCAGCAGTTACTCAGCGGACAGGGGGTATTTTGACACTGAAGCTTTCTTT. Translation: CASSYSADRGYFDTEAFF.

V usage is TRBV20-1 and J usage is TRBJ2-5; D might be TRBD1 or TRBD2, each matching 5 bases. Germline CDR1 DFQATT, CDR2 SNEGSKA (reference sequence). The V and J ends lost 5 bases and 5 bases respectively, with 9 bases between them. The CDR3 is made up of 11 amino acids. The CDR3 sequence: CSAGDAETQYF. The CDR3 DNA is TGCAGTGCTGGGGACGCTGAGACCCAGTACTTC.

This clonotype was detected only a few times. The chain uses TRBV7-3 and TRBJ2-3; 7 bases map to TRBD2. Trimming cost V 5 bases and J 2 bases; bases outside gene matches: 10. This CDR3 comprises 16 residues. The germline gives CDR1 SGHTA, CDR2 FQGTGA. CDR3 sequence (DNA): TGTGCCAGCAGCCCCGGCGGGCTAGCGGTCACAGATACGCAGTATTTT. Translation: CASSPGGLAVTDTQYF.

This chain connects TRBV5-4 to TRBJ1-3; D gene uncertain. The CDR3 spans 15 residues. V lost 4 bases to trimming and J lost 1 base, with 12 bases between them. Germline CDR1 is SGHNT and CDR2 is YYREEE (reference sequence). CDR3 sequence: CASSPQGISGNTIYF. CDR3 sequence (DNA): TGTGCCAGCAGCCCCCAAGGGATATCTGGAAACACCATATATTTT. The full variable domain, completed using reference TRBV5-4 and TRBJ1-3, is ETGVTQSPTHLIKTRGQQVTLRCSSQSGHNTVSWYQQALGQGPQFIFQYYREEENGRGNFPPRFSGLQFPNYSSELNVNALELDDSALYLCASSPQGISGNTIYFGEGSWLTVV.

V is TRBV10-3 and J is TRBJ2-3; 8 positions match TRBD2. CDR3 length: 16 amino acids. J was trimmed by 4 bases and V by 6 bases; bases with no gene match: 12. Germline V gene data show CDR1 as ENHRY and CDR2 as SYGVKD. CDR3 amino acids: CAIRPRGGVGADTQYF. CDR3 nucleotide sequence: TGTGCCATCAGGCCCCGGGGGGGCGTAGGCGCAGATACGCAGTATTTT.

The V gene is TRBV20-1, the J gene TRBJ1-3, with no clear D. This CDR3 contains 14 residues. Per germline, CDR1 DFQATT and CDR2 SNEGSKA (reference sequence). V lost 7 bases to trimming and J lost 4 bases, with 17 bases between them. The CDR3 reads CSGQQRGRGNTIYF. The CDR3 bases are TGCAGTGGCCAGCAACGAGGGCGGGGAAACACCATATATTTT.

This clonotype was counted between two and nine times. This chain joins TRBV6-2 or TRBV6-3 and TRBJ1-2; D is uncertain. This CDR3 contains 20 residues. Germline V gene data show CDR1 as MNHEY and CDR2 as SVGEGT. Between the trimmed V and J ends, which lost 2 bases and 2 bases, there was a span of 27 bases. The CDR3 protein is CASSYPYGEATTRRNYGYTF. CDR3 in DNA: TGTGCCAGCAGTTACCCCTATGGGGAAGCGACGACGCGACGGAACTATGGCTACACCTTC.

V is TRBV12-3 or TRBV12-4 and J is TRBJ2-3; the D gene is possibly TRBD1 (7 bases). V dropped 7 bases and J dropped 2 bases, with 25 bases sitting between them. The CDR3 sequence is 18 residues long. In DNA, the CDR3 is TGTGCCAGCACAGGAACACTAGGGAGGACAGGCTCCACAGATACGCAGTATTTT. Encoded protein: CASTGTLGRTGSTDTQYF.

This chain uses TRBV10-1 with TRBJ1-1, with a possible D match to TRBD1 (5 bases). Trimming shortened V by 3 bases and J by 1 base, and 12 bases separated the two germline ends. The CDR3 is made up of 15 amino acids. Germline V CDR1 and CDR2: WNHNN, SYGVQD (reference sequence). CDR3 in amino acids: CASSEGASGNTEAFF. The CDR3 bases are TGCGCCAGCAGTGAAGGGGCGAGTGGGAACACTGAAGCTTTCTTT.

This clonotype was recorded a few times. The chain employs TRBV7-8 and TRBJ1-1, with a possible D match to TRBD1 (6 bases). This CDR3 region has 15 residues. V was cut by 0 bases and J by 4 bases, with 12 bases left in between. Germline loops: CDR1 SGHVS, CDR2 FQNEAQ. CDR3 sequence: CASSLARGFATEAFF. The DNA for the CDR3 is TGTGCCAGCAGCTTAGCAAGGGGGTTCGCCACTGAAGCTTTCTTT.

CDR3 coding DNA: TGTGCCAGCAGCTTAGAACAGAACACCGGGGAGCTGTTTTTT. Amino acids: CASSLEQNTGELFF. The chain carries TRBV7-9 and TRBJ2-2; D not certain. This CDR3 is 14 amino acids long. CDR1 is SEHNR and CDR2 is FQNEAQ in the germline V gene (reference sequence). Trimming left V 1 base short and J 1 base short, with 4 bases between.

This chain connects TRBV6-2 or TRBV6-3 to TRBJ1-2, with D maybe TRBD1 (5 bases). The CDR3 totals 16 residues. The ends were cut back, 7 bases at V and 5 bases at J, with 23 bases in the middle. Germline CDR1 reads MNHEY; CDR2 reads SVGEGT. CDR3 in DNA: TGTGCCAGCACCCCGATGACTGTGGGGCGAGGATATGGCTACACCTTC. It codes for CASTPMTVGRGYGYTF.

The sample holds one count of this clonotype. CDR3 bases: TGTGCCAGCAGTTTTGGCACGGGCATCTATAGCAATCAGCCCCAGCATTTT. This gives the protein CASSFGTGIYSNQPQHF. The chain couples TRBV12-3 or TRBV12-4 to TRBJ1-5; D remains ambiguous. Trimming cost V 3 bases and J 0 bases, with 15 bases left between them. The CDR3 length is 17 residues.

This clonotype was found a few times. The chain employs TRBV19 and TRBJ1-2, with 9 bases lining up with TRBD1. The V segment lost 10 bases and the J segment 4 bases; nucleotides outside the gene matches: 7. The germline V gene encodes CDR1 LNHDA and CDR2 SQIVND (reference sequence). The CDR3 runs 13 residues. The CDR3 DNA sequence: TGTGCCACCGGAACAGGGGGCGGCTATGGCTACACCTTC. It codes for CATGTGGGYGYTF.

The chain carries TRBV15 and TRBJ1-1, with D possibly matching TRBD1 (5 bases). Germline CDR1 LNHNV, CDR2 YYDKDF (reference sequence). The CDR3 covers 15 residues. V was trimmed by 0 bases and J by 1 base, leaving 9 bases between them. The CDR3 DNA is TGTGCCACCAGCAGAGATCGGGGGTCGAACACTGAAGCTTTCTTT. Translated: CATSRDRGSNTEAFF.

The chain's CDR3 is CASSLVRTSGVYPSETQYF. CDR3 DNA sequence: TGTGCCAGCAGCTTAGTCCGGACTAGCGGGGTATACCCTTCAGAGACCCAGTACTTC. J is TRBJ2-5 and V is TRBV11-3, with TRBD2 matching 12 bases. Unmatched junction bases numbered 13, after V lost 1 base and J lost 4 bases. The CDR3 has 19 amino acids. CDR1 is SGHNT, CDR2 YENEEA, per germline. The full variable domain, in which reference TRBV11-3 and TRBJ2-5 provide the parts outside the CDR3, is EAGVVQSPRYKIIEKKQPVAFWCNPISGHNTLYWYLQNLGQGPELLIRYENEEAVDDSQLPKDRFSAERLKGVDSTLKIQPAELGDSAVYLCASSLVRTSGVYPSETQYFGPGTRLLVL.

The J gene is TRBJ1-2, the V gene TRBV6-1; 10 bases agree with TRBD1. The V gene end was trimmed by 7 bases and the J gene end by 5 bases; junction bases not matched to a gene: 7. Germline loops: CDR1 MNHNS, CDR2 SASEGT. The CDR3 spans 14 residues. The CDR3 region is CASTWGGQGYGYTF. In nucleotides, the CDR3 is TGTGCCAGCACCTGGGGGGGACAGGGGTATGGCTACACCTTC.

In DNA form, the CDR3 reads TGTGCCAGCAGCCGGTCGGTGACAGATACGCAGTATTTT. It codes for CASSRSVTDTQYF. The chain employs TRBV11-3 and TRBJ2-3; D is uncertain. Germline-derived CDR1 and CDR2 are SGHNT and YENEEA. Trimming took off 5 bases at V and 3 bases at J, with 9 bases between the two ends. This CDR3 is built from 13 residues.

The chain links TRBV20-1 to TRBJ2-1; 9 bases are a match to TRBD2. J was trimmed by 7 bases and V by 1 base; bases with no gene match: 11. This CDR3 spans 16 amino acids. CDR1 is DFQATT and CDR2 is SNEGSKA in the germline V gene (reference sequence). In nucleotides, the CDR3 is TGCAGTGCTAGAGCTGATCTACCGGGACTAGCTAATGAGCAGTTCTTC. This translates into CSARADLPGLANEQFF.

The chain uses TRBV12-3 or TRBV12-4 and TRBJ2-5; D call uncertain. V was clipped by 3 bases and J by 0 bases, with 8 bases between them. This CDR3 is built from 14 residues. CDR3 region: CASSFRRNQETQYF. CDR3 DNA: TGTGCCAGCAGTTTTAGGCGAAACCAAGAGACCCAGTACTTC.

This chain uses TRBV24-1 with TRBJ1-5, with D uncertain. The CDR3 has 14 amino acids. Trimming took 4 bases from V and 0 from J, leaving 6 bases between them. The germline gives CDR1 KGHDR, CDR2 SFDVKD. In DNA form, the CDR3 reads TGTGCCACCAGTGAAGGTTATAGCAATCAGCCCCAGCATTTT. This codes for CATSEGYSNQPQHF.

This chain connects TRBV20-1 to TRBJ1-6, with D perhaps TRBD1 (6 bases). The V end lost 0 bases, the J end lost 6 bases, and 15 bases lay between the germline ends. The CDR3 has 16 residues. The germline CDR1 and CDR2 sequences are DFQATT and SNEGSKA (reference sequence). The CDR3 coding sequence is TGCAGTGCTAGAGATGCGGTCACAGGGACTAATTCACCCCTCCACTTT. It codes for CSARDAVTGTNSPLHF.